A single sample gave rise to the 5 T cell receptor beta chains below, sequenced in a study of blood T cells in healthy people across ages. Then a second PCR, running roughly 7 to 11 cycles, was carried out with a sample-barcoded 5' primer and a J-beta primer mix. From the 5' RACE reads, TCRdb called clonotypes with MiXCR, one entry per CDR3 protein. The sample has under 1,100,000 distinct CDR3 sequences; roughly 24% are singletons. This sample also appeared in a second study, on T cells of mothers and their children.

Sequencing input: blood. Source of these receptors: a girl aged 2 to 9 in good health.

This clonotype was detected only a few times. In this CDR3 the conserved last residue, phenylalanine or tryptophan, is missing, so a read error is likely. The V and J genes are TRBV25-1 and TRBJ2-5; D could derive from TRBD1 or TRBD2 (5 bases each). The CDR3 spans 13 residues. The V end was cut by 4 bases, the J end by 4 bases, with 10 bases between. CDR1 MGHDK and CDR2 SYGVNS come from the germline V gene. Written as DNA, the CDR3 is TGTGCCAGCAGTGGAGTCGGGGCAGAGACCCAGTACCTC. Protein: CASSGVGAETQYL.

V is TRBV7-2 and J is TRBJ2-5, with TRBD1 matching 9 bases. TRBJ2-7 explains the end of the DNA better; the J call may be wrong. CDR1 is SGHTA and CDR2 is FQGNSA in the germline V gene. The CDR3 totals 15 residues. The CDR3 DNA follows: TGTGCCAGCAGCCCCACCCCGGGACAGGGCGTCGAGCAGTACTTC. Amino acid sequence: CASSPTPGQGVEQYF.

The chain is built from TRBV29-1 and TRBJ1-1; D possibly corresponds to TRBD1 (5 bases). With 7 bases removed from V and 2 bases from J, the gap between germline ends came to 17 bases. CDR1 is SQVTM and CDR2 is ANQGSEA in the germline V gene. The CDR3 is 14 residues long. The CDR3 region has the DNA TGCAGCGCAGCGCGACAGACTAAAAACACTGAAGCTTTCTTT. As protein: CSAARQTKNTEAFF.

CDR3 loop: CASSQEREIREQFF. The DNA for the CDR3 is TGTGCCAGCAGCCAAGAGCGGGAAATCAGGGAGCAGTTCTTC. The V and J genes are TRBV3-1 and TRBJ2-5; maybe TRBD2 (6 bases). With the DNA end fitting TRBJ2-1 better, the J assignment may be wrong. CDR1 is LGHDT, CDR2 YNNKEL, per germline (reference sequence). The CDR3 sequence is 14 residues long.

The chain couples TRBV6-5 to TRBJ1-2; D gene uncertain. V dropped 6 bases and J dropped 10 bases, with 18 bases sitting between them. CDR1 and CDR2 (germline): MNHEY, SVGAGI. The CDR3 contains 13 residues. The CDR3 is CASRPPGGATYTF. The CDR3 DNA follows: TGTGCCAGCAGACCGCCTGGAGGAGCGACCTACACCTTC.